This TCR beta chain was captured by sequencing in a study of blood T cells in healthy people across ages. The CDR3 has 13 amino acids. Per the germline V gene, CDR1 is KGHSH and CDR2 is LQKENI. Primers used in a second PCR of roughly 6 to 11 cycles were a sample-barcoded 5' primer and a J-beta primer mix. Each CDR3 protein gets one entry after TCRdb re-called the 5' RACE reads with MiXCR. The table includes some 370,000 distinct CDR3 sequences, about 49% detected once. Caucasian, healthy and from Russia, the donors were aged between about 6 and 90. In the case of this clonotype: Its target is unknown.

Broader study findings: A roughly linear age-dependent decrease characterized TCR beta diversity per million T cells.

The chain is built from TRBV18 and TRBJ2-5, with D perhaps TRBD1 (5 bases). Gene TRBJ2-7 matches the end of the DNA better, so the J call may be wrong. Sequenced: blood. The receptor was derived from a man in his sixties in good health. The CDR3 loop reads CASSPEKGNEQYF. CDR3 coding DNA: TGTGCCAGCTCACCAGAGAAGGGGAACGAGCAGTACTTC.